The T cell receptor beta chain under discussion was sequenced for a study of blood T cell repertoires in COVID-19. Overall study: There were acute and convalescent COVID-19 samples, and they came from the United States, Italy and Spain. PBMCs, B-cell-depleted T cells, or T cells provided the cDNA or gDNA that made up the material.

Germline V gene data show CDR1 as GTSNPN and CDR2 as SVGIG (reference sequence). Trimming removed 7 bases from V and 3 bases from J, with 15 bases in between. The CDR3 length is 13 residues. In the original workflow: Amplification with reference gene primers provided the estimates of nucleated cell counts. TCRdb keeps only in-frame clones here, not all; method: immunoSEQ multiplex PCR. V and J calls and clone size are as listed in that table; D and trimming were resolved from the DNA. The sample shows about 140,000 clones, around 73% of them seen only once. Material: peripheral blood. The rearrangement uses TRBV30 and TRBJ1-1; D not resolved. The origin of this receptor is a woman in her fifties or sixties with active or convalescent COVID-19. CDR3: CAFSREEDTEAFF. In DNA form, the CDR3 reads TGTGCCTTCTCCCGAGAAGAGGACACTGAAGCTTTCTTT.